This TCR beta chain appears in the sequencing data of a study of shared clonotypes between healthy human individuals. About the research overall: Those who served as donors were a couple of women and a few men between the ages of 18 and 49.

Splitting of each subset's genomic DNA was done evenly across several immunoSEQ plates. Generated by immunoSEQ multiplex PCR, the TCRdb table keeps only in-frame clones and is missing some. This sample has 550,000 to 750,000 clones; roughly 94% occur once, and the top ten carry approximately 22%. Study results and limitations: Generation of non-shared clonotypes was less probable than generation of clonotypes shared by all four donors.

V gave up 1 base and J gave up 0 bases, with 8 bases separating them. The length of the CDR3 is 16 residues. CDR1 is SGHKS, CDR2 YYEKEE, per germline (reference sequence). CD45RO-negative, CCR7-selected cells formed the naive CD8 fraction, which excluded terminally differentiated effector memory CD45RA+ cells. Free of recent acute infections or vaccinations, the donors were healthy HIV-negative adults. On this clone: Antigen: not known.

Source material: naive CD8+ T cells sorted from blood. The sequence was collected from a young man in good health. This chain joins TRBV5-5 and TRBJ2-6; D gene uncertain. CDR3 residues: CASSLTPNSGANVLTF. In DNA, the CDR3 is TGTGCCAGCAGCTTGACTCCGAACTCTGGGGCCAACGTCCTGACTTTC.